Listed here are 13 T cell receptor beta chains from one sample, sequenced in a study of regulatory T cells in long-lasting Graves disease. Time point indicated: newly diagnosed GD, antithyroid drugs for less than 3 months. After RNA was extracted from PBMCs, the TCR library was made from it. Arm-PCR of CDR3 regions with iRepertoire HTBI primers generated TCR beta libraries. One entry per CDR3 protein results from TCRdb running MiXCR on the multiplex PCR reads. The data hold about 450,000 distinct CDR3 sequences, with 15% to 20% observed a single time. This sample was also put to use in a study of T cells in Graves' hyperthyroidism and ophthalmopathy.

The sequences come from peripheral blood mononuclear cells (PBMCs), collected at new diagnosis, from a patient treated with antithyroid drugs. These receptors came from a woman aged 25 to 45 with Graves disease.

Turning to this clonotype: The germline gene is not matched at one end of the junction; a read error may be the cause. The chain couples TRBV20-1 to TRBJ2-5; 7 nucleotides align to TRBD1. Germline V CDR1 and CDR2: DFQATT, SNEGSKA (reference sequence). This CDR3 spans 15 amino acids. The CDR3 coding sequence is TGCAGTGCTGGAGATCCGACAGGGAACCAGGAGACCCAGTACTTC. Translated: CSAGDPTGNQETQYF.

This clonotype has a count of ten or more. The chain is built from TRBV6-5 and TRBJ1-1; D is undetermined. V was shortened by 2 bases and J by 7 bases, with 17 bases between the two germline ends. The CDR3 length is 15 residues. CDR1 MNHEY and CDR2 SVGAGI come from the germline V gene. The CDR3 DNA is TGTGCCAGCAGTTACGTCATTTTGCAGACTTTTGAAGCTTTCTTT. The encoded protein is CASSYVILQTFEAFF.

This clonotype has at least ten counts. The rearrangement joins TRBV6-5 to TRBJ2-2, with D perhaps being TRBD1 or TRBD2 (5 bases each). The V and J ends lost 0 bases and 0 bases respectively, with 20 bases between them. Germline CDR1 MNHEY, CDR2 SVGAGI. The CDR3 totals 20 residues. In DNA form, the CDR3 reads TGTGCCAGCAGTTACTCGGGGCGGACTCCCCTACTGTCGAACACCGGGGAGCTGTTTTTT. Translated: CASSYSGRTPLLSNTGELFF.

The chain uses TRBV15 and TRBJ2-5; D possibly corresponds to TRBD2 (6 bases). There are 16 residues in the CDR3. Trimming cost V 0 bases and J 4 bases, with 15 bases left between them. The germline gives CDR1 LNHNV, CDR2 YYDKDF (reference sequence). The CDR3 sequence: CATSRDKPLGGETQYF. The CDR3 bases are TGTGCCACCAGCAGAGATAAGCCGCTGGGGGGAGAGACCCAGTACTTC.

This clonotype was recorded many times. V gene TRBV10-3 combines with J gene TRBJ2-1, with D perhaps matching TRBD1 (6 bases). Trimming removed 3 bases at V and 7 bases at J, with 13 bases between. The CDR3 runs 14 residues. CDR1 and CDR2 (germline): ENHRY, SYGVKD. The CDR3 protein is CAISEGGGGNEQFF. As DNA, the CDR3 is TGTGCCATCAGTGAAGGGGGTGGTGGGAATGAGCAGTTCTTC.

This clonotype appeared a single time. CDR3 amino acids: CSVERWSHTGELFF. The CDR3 region has the DNA TGCAGCGTTGAACGGTGGTCCCACACCGGGGAGCTGTTTTTT. The genes are TRBV29-1 and TRBJ2-2; no clear D gene. Germline V gene sequence: CDR1 SQVTM, CDR2 ANQGSEA. The CDR3 contains 14 residues. The V and J ends lost 2 bases and 3 bases respectively, with 10 bases between them.

This clonotype was seen at least ten times. The chain is built from TRBV28 and TRBJ1-2; D is ambiguous. The CDR3 spans 13 residues. Germline V gives CDR1 MDHEN, CDR2 SYDVKM. V dropped 7 bases and J dropped 7 bases, with 16 bases sitting between them. The CDR3 bases are TGTGCCAGCACGCTGGCCCCCGTTGGTGGCTACACCTTC. It is translated as CASTLAPVGGYTF.

In its sample, this clonotype was seen many times. The V call is TRBV7-2, the J call TRBJ2-1, with D hard to call. CDR3 size: 13 residues. The V end was cut by 5 bases, the J end by 4 bases, with 9 bases between. The germline CDR1 and CDR2 sequences are SGHTA and FQGNSA. The CDR3 is CASSPGRYNEQFF. CDR3 nucleotides: TGTGCCAGCAGCCCTGGACGGTACAATGAGCAGTTCTTC.

The CDR3: CASSTSGSTYEQYF. The CDR3 nucleotides are TGTGCCAGCAGTACCAGCGGGTCGACCTACGAGCAGTACTTC. The gene calls are TRBV28 and TRBJ2-7; D might be TRBD2 (6 bases). Trimming removed 5 bases at V and 2 bases at J, with 13 bases between. The CDR3 runs 14 residues. Germline V gene lookup returns CDR1 MDHEN and CDR2 SYDVKM.

Ten or more counts support this clonotype. This rearrangement joins TRBV7-9 to TRBJ2-1; D is undetermined. V was cut by 4 bases and J by 2 bases, with 12 bases left in between. Germline CDR1 is SEHNR and CDR2 is FQNEAQ (reference sequence). The CDR3 is 15 residues long. In DNA form, the CDR3 reads TGTGCCAGCAGCTCGGTATCCGCGGCCTACAATGAGCAGTTCTTC. Translating it yields CASSSVSAAYNEQFF.

This clonotype was recorded at least ten times. The gene calls are TRBV19 and TRBJ2-2; 7 positions agree with TRBD2. The length of the CDR3 is 17 residues. CDR1 LNHDA and CDR2 SQIVND come from the germline V gene (reference sequence). V gave up 1 base and J gave up 3 bases; unmatched junction bases: 8. CDR3 protein: CASSIVGRDYYTGELFF. The CDR3 nucleotides are TGTGCCAGTAGTATAGTAGGCCGGGACTACTACACCGGGGAGCTGTTTTTT.

This clonotype occurred many times. The chain is built from TRBV19 and TRBJ2-3; D not resolved. Germline assignment: CDR1 LNHDA and CDR2 SQIVND (reference sequence). CDR3 length equals 13 residues. V was shortened by 6 bases and J by 2 bases, with 9 bases between the two germline ends. The CDR3 sequence is CASRPSSTDTQYF. Written as DNA, the CDR3 is TGTGCCAGTAGACCGAGTTCCACAGATACGCAGTATTTT.

This clonotype has at least ten counts. The rearrangement joins TRBV7-2 to TRBJ1-1, with D unresolved. Germline V gene data show CDR1 as SGHTA and CDR2 as FQGNSA. CDR3 length: 13 residues. V was shortened by 5 bases and J by 4 bases, with 11 bases between the two germline ends. CDR3 coding DNA: TGTGCCAGCAGCCTCTTCAAGGGCACTGAAGCTTTCTTT. This sequence encodes CASSLFKGTEAFF.